Shown below are 26 T cell receptor beta chains from a single sample sequenced in a study of immune evolution from preneoplasia to lung adenocarcinoma. Sequenced by immunoSEQ multiplex PCR; TCRdb stores in-frame clones only, minus some. The sample shows over 9,500 clones, over 70% of them seen only once. The sequenced material came from FFPE minimally invasive lung adenocarcinoma tissue. These receptors were obtained from a person between 60 and 79 years old with lung adenocarcinoma.

This clone was detected a few times. This CDR3 reads CASSLERGNTIYF. DNA of the CDR3: TGTGCCAGCAGCTTAGAAAGAGGAAACACCATATATTTT. The genes are TRBV11-3 and TRBJ1-3; no clear D. Germline CDR1 SGHNT, CDR2 YENEEA. Trimming shortened V by 0 bases and J by 4 bases, and 4 bases separated the two germline ends. The CDR3 has 13 residues.

This clone has just a few counts. V gene TRBV5-6 combines with J gene TRBJ1-2; D unclear. The CDR3 is made up of 14 amino acids. Per germline, CDR1 SGHDT and CDR2 YYEEEE. V dropped 2 bases and J dropped 7 bases, with 15 bases sitting between them. CDR3 DNA sequence: TGTGCCAGCAGCTTTGGCGTACCGGCATCTGGCTACACCTTC. Translation: CASSFGVPASGYTF.

The V call is TRBV28, the J call TRBJ2-6, with D perhaps TRBD2 (6 bases). Per germline, CDR1 MDHEN and CDR2 SYDVKM. V lost 7 bases and J lost 0, with 19 bases in between. The length of the CDR3 is 18 residues. In nucleotides, the CDR3 is TGTGCCAGCAAAATTGGGGGGTTCCAGAGCTCTGGGGCCAACGTCCTGACTTTC. Encoded protein: CASKIGGFQSSGANVLTF.

The DNA of the CDR3 is TGTGCCAGCAGGTCCAGCGGGGGGGCATTTTCCGAGCAGTACTTC. Its translation: CASRSSGGAFSEQYF. J is TRBJ2-7 and V is TRBV6-5; 10 bases line up with TRBD2. Losses at the gene ends were 6 bases for V and 6 bases for J; bases not matched to a gene: 11. The CDR3 contains 15 residues. Germline lookup yields CDR1 MNHEY and CDR2 SVGAGI.

Written as DNA, the CDR3 is TGTGCCAGCAGTTATGGGCCTTCTAGCACAGATACGCAGTATTTT. This sequence encodes CASSYGPSSTDTQYF. V is TRBV6-5 and J is TRBJ2-3, with D unresolved. CDR3 length: 15 amino acids. CDR1 is MNHEY and CDR2 is SVGAGI in the germline V gene. V was pared by 3 bases and J by 0 bases, with 10 bases between.

This sequence joins TRBV11-2 and TRBJ1-3; TRBD1 might be the D (5 bases). Germline V gene lookup returns CDR1 SGHAT and CDR2 FQNNGV. Trimming shortened V by 1 base and J by 4 bases, and 8 bases separated the two germline ends. This CDR3 spans 14 amino acids. The DNA for the CDR3 is TGTGCCAGCAGCTTAGCGGGGGGAGGAAACACCATATATTTT. Protein sequence: CASSLAGGGNTIYF. Full variable domain (remainder filled in from reference TRBV11-2 and TRBJ1-3): EAGVAQSPRYKIIEKRQSVAFWCNPISGHATLYWYQQILGQGPKLLIQFQNNGVVDDSQLPKDRFSAERLKGVDSTLKIQPAKLEDSAVYLCASSLAGGGNTIYFGEGSWLTVV.

This clone ranks as medium-sized. The CDR3 DNA sequence: TGTGCCAGCAGGCTGACCGGCGGGGACCAAGAGACCCAGTACTTC. Its translation: CASRLTGGDQETQYF. The V call is TRBV7-2, the J call TRBJ2-5; D may be TRBD2 (6 bases). Germline values: CDR1 SGHTA, CDR2 FQGNSA. The CDR3 runs to 15 residues. V gave up 6 bases and J gave up 0 bases, with 14 bases separating them.

This rearrangement joins TRBV10-3 to TRBJ2-3, with TRBD1 matching 10 bases. The CDR3 covers 15 residues. V dropped 5 bases and J dropped 2; count of bases not matched to a gene: 4. Germline V lookup: CDR1 ENHRY, CDR2 SYGVKD. The CDR3 DNA reads TGTGCCATCAGTAGGGGGACAGGGGACACAGATACGCAGTATTTT. This gives the protein CAISRGTGDTDTQYF.

The genes are TRBV28 and TRBJ2-7; D perhaps matches TRBD2 (7 bases). Germline CDR1 is MDHEN and CDR2 is SYDVKM. Trimming stripped 5 bases from V and 3 bases from J, with 17 bases between. This CDR3 is 15 amino acids long. CDR3 bases: TGTGCCAGCAGTCGCCGGCGGGGGCTCTACTACGAGCAGTACTTC. It translates to CASSRRRGLYYEQYF.

The genes are TRBV9 and TRBJ2-7, with 10 positions matching TRBD1. Germline-derived CDR1 and CDR2 are SGDLS and YYNGEE. The CDR3 consists of 14 residues. J lost 6 bases, V lost 1 base, and 4 bases had no gene match. Here the CDR3 DNA reads TGTGCCAGCAGCGTATGGGACAGGGGTGGCGAGCAGTACTTC. Its protein product is CASSVWDRGGEQYF.

The rearrangement links TRBV27 to TRBJ2-7; 7 positions agree with TRBD1. V lost 1 base and J lost 6; bases outside the gene matches: 15. The germline gives CDR1 MNHEY, CDR2 SMNVEV (reference sequence). CDR3 length: 17 residues. The CDR3, as DNA: TGTGCCAGCAGTTTATGGGGACAGCCCTCAAGAGCAGCCGAGCAGTACTTC. Translating it yields CASSLWGQPSRAAEQYF.

The count of this clone is one. The gene calls are TRBV7-2 and TRBJ2-1, with D perhaps TRBD2 (5 bases). The CDR3 runs to 13 residues. Trimming removed 7 bases at V and 7 bases at J, with 14 bases between. Looked up from germline, CDR1 is SGHTA and CDR2 is FQGNSA. The CDR3 here is CASNLQAVNEQFF. CDR3 coding DNA: TGTGCCAGCAATTTACAAGCGGTGAATGAGCAGTTCTTC.

The rearrangement joins TRBV5-4 to TRBJ1-2; the match to TRBD1 covers 8 bases. The ends lost 4 bases at V and 7 bases at J; junction bases unmatched: 12. The CDR3 sequence is 15 residues long. Germline lookup yields CDR1 SGHNT and CDR2 YYREEE (reference sequence). CDR3 sequence (DNA): TGTGCCAGCAGCCTATGGGACAGGTGGTCTGGTGGCTACACCTTC. It yields the protein CASSLWDRWSGGYTF.

V and J are TRBV4-1 and TRBJ2-4, with D hard to call. Trimming left V 3 bases short and J 1 base short, with 7 bases between. Germline CDR1 reads MGHRA; CDR2 reads YSYEKL. The CDR3 has 14 amino acids. CDR3 region: CASSHLSAKNIQYF. DNA for the CDR3: TGCGCCAGCAGCCACCTATCCGCCAAAAACATTCAGTACTTC.

The V call is TRBV7-9, the J call TRBJ2-7; TRBD2 matches 9 bases. CDR1 is SEHNR and CDR2 is FQNEAQ in the germline V gene (reference sequence). The CDR3 runs 13 residues. Losses at the gene ends were 4 bases for V and 11 bases for J; bases not matched to a gene: 9. CDR3 coding DNA: TGTGCCAGCAGCTCCGCGGTAGCGGGAGTTGAGTACTTC. The encoded protein is CASSSAVAGVEYF.

This clone was recorded a few times. The V gene is TRBV7-9, the J gene TRBJ1-3; D unresolved. Trimming left V 2 bases short and J 5 bases short, with 10 bases between. Germline loops: CDR1 SEHNR, CDR2 FQNEAQ (reference sequence). The CDR3 covers 14 residues. CDR3 DNA: TGTGCCAGCAGCTTACCTAGGGATCGAAACACCATATATTTT. It encodes CASSLPRDRNTIYF.

V and J are TRBV30 and TRBJ1-4; D is ambiguous. Germline CDR1 is GTSNPN and CDR2 is SVGIG (reference sequence). Trimming took off 0 bases at V and 7 bases at J, with 15 bases between the two ends. The CDR3 length is 15 residues. In DNA form, the CDR3 reads TGTGCCTGGAGTGTAAGGAGGGAGCAGGTTGAAAAACTGTTTTTT. It specifies CAWSVRREQVEKLFF.

This clone was picked up a small number of times. This chain uses TRBV19 with TRBJ1-6; 7 positions match TRBD1. Trimming removed 7 bases from V and 14 bases from J; junction bases left unmatched: 14. Germline V gene sequence: CDR1 LNHDA, CDR2 SQIVND (reference sequence). The CDR3 consists of 14 residues. The CDR3 DNA follows: TGTGCCAGTACGGTAGGGACAGCCTCCATCGCCCTCCACTTT. This sequence encodes CASTVGTASIALHF.

The CDR3: CASSLGLAGDTDTQYF. CDR3 bases: TGTGCCAGCAGCCTAGGACTAGCGGGGGACACAGATACGCAGTATTTT. This chain links TRBV7-3 with TRBJ2-3; TRBD2 matches 13 bases. CDR1 and CDR2 (germline): SGHTA, FQGTGA. This CDR3 spans 16 amino acids. Unmatched junction bases numbered 4, after V lost 5 bases and J lost 2 bases.

The chain couples TRBV6-5 to TRBJ1-1; D not resolved. Looked up from germline, CDR1 is MNHEY and CDR2 is SVGAGI. This CDR3 is built from 15 residues. Deletions cut 2 bases from V and 6 bases from J, with 16 bases between. The CDR3 sequence is CASSYLPGPGAEAFF. The CDR3 bases are TGTGCCAGCAGTTACCTCCCGGGTCCAGGCGCTGAAGCTTTCTTT.

A word on this clone: Sequence at one end of the junction differs from germline and may be a read error. The V gene is TRBV14, the J gene TRBJ1-3; 7 nucleotides match TRBD1. Looked up from germline, CDR1 is SGHDN and CDR2 is FVKESK. The CDR3 sequence is 16 residues long. The CDR3 sequence: CTSSRRPGGSGNTIYF. DNA for the CDR3: TGTACCAGCAGCCGACGACCAGGGGGCTCTGGAAACACCATATATTTT.

CDR3 DNA sequence: TGTGCCAGCAGTTACCGCAATGAGCAGTTCTTC. As protein: CASSYRNEQFF. The V call is TRBV27, the J call TRBJ2-1; D unclear. The V end lost 4 bases, the J end lost 6 bases, and 4 bases lay between the germline ends. The germline gives CDR1 MNHEY, CDR2 SMNVEV (reference sequence). The CDR3 has 11 residues.

This CDR3 reads CASSISLDWPDTQYF. As DNA, the CDR3 is TGTGCCAGTAGTATATCCCTCGACTGGCCGGATACGCAGTATTTT. The chain combines TRBV19 with TRBJ2-3; D call uncertain. The germline V gene encodes CDR1 LNHDA and CDR2 SQIVND (reference sequence). V was trimmed by 2 bases and J by 6 bases, leaving 15 bases between them. CDR3 length: 15 amino acids.

The chain carries TRBV18 and TRBJ1-6; D might be TRBD1 (5 bases). Germline V gene lookup returns CDR1 KGHSH and CDR2 LQKENI. The CDR3 spans 14 residues. Trimming cost V 2 bases and J 7 bases, with 9 bases left between them. The chain's CDR3 is CASSPGAPNSPLHF. The CDR3 nucleotides are TGTGCCAGCTCACCAGGGGCGCCCAATTCACCCCTCCACTTT.

The chain joins TRBV6-5 to TRBJ1-3; TRBD1 matches 8 bases. The CDR3 is made up of 15 amino acids. CDR1 is MNHEY, CDR2 SVGAGI, per germline. Trimming cost V 8 bases and J 1 base; bases outside gene matches: 7. CDR3 sequence (DNA): TGTGCCAGCTCAAATACAGGGGGATCTGGAAACACCATATATTTT. This codes for CASSNTGGSGNTIYF.

The chain recombines TRBV6-5 with TRBJ1-2, with 8 bases fitting TRBD1. V shed 5 bases and J 8 bases; nucleotides not matched to a gene: 7. Germline-derived CDR1 and CDR2 are MNHEY and SVGAGI. The length of the CDR3 is 13 residues. In DNA form, the CDR3 reads TGTGCCAGCAGTACGACAGGGGTTAACGGCTACACCTTC. As protein: CASSTTGVNGYTF.